The rows below give T cell receptor beta chains drawn from one sample of a study of post-analysis software for immune sequencing data. TCRdb analysed the PCR reads with MiXCR anew, one entry per CDR3 protein. The table has approximately 730,000 distinct CDR3 sequences, under 60% seen once; the top ten hold 4.9%. The specimen sequenced was blood. The receptor set was obtained from a girl under 18 with multiple sclerosis. Each CDR3 is given with its conserved first and last residue. Each record gives: CDR3 protein, CDR3 DNA, clone size, D gene, CDR3 length, V gene, J gene. A D gene is named only where the DNA matches it firmly. The size of a clone is reported for some rows only, either as once, few or many, or as a class for expanded clones.

CDR3 protein: CASSESGPGGYTF; CDR3 DNA: TGCGCCAGCAGCGAAAGCGGTCCGGGGGGCTACACCTTC; clone size: .; D gene: .; CDR3 length: 13; V gene: TRBV5-1; J gene: TRBJ1-2
CDR3 protein: CSAKSRGRINEQFF; CDR3 DNA: TGCAGTGCTAAGAGCAGGGGGCGCATCAATGAGCAGTTCTTC; clone size: .; D gene: TRBD1; CDR3 length: 14; V gene: TRBV20-1; J gene: TRBJ2-1
CDR3 protein: CASSLSVRGPGTEAFF; CDR3 DNA: TGTGCCAGCAGTTTAAGTGTCAGGGGGCCGGGCACTGAAGCTTTCTTT; clone size: .; D gene: TRBD1; CDR3 length: 16; V gene: TRBV12-3/TRBV12-4; J gene: TRBJ1-1
CDR3 protein: CASSPPSVRPPWDNEQFF; CDR3 DNA: TGTGCCAGCAGCCCACCCAGCGTTCGACCCCCGTGGGACAATGAGCAGTTCTTC; clone size: .; D gene: .; CDR3 length: 18; V gene: TRBV3-1; J gene: TRBJ2-1
CDR3 protein: CSVFGSYDTDTQYF; CDR3 DNA: TGCAGCGTTTTCGGGAGCTATGACACAGATACGCAGTATTTT; clone size: .; D gene: .; CDR3 length: 14; V gene: TRBV29-1; J gene: TRBJ2-3
CDR3 protein: CASSQETTGPGYGYTF; CDR3 DNA: TGTGCCAGCAGCCAAGAAACAACAGGGCCGGGGTATGGCTACACCTTC; clone size: .; D gene: .; CDR3 length: 16; V gene: TRBV4-2; J gene: TRBJ1-2
CDR3 protein: CSARETSGSTDTQYF; CDR3 DNA: TGCAGTGCTAGAGAGACTAGCGGGAGCACAGATACGCAGTATTTT; clone size: .; D gene: TRBD2; CDR3 length: 15; V gene: TRBV20-1; J gene: TRBJ2-3
CDR3 protein: CASRVRGLANYEQYF; CDR3 DNA: TGTGCCAGCAGGGTGAGGGGACTAGCTAATTACGAGCAGTACTTC; clone size: .; D gene: TRBD2; CDR3 length: 15; V gene: TRBV28; J gene: TRBJ2-7
CDR3 protein: CASSPLGLAGVETQYF; CDR3 DNA: TGTGCCAGCAGTCCCTTAGGACTAGCGGGAGTGGAGACCCAGTACTTC; clone size: few; D gene: TRBD2; CDR3 length: 16; V gene: TRBV28; J gene: TRBJ2-5
CDR3 protein: CSARVPGPQELFF; CDR3 DNA: TGCAGTGCTAGAGTTCCTGGGCCTCAGGAACTGTTTTTT; clone size: many; D gene: .; CDR3 length: 13; V gene: TRBV20-1; J gene: TRBJ1-4
CDR3 protein: CASSWPGNEQFF; CDR3 DNA: TGCGCCAGCAGCTGGCCCGGGAATGAGCAGTTCTTC; clone size: .; D gene: .; CDR3 length: 12; V gene: TRBV5-1; J gene: TRBJ2-1
CDR3 protein: CSVEDVEGGRRREQFF; CDR3 DNA: TGCAGCGTTGAAGATGTGGAGGGTGGGCGGAGGAGGGAGCAGTTCTTC; clone size: few; D gene: .; CDR3 length: 16; V gene: TRBV29-1; J gene: TRBJ2-1
CDR3 protein: CSARASGGYEQYF; CDR3 DNA: TGCAGTGCTAGGGCTAGCGGGGGCTACGAGCAGTACTTC; clone size: few; D gene: TRBD2; CDR3 length: 13; V gene: TRBV20-1; J gene: TRBJ2-7
CDR3 protein: CSAHSGGKYEQYF; CDR3 DNA: TGCAGTGCCCATAGCGGGGGAAAATACGAGCAGTACTTC; clone size: .; D gene: TRBD2; CDR3 length: 13; V gene: TRBV20-1; J gene: TRBJ2-7
CDR3 protein: CASREGLTEGEQYF; CDR3 DNA: TGCGCCAGCAGAGAAGGGCTCACGGAGGGGGAGCAGTACTTC; clone size: .; D gene: .; CDR3 length: 14; V gene: TRBV4-1; J gene: TRBJ2-7
CDR3 protein: CSVDGQENTEAFF; CDR3 DNA: TGCAGCGTTGACGGACAGGAAAACACTGAAGCTTTCTTT; clone size: few; D gene: TRBD1; CDR3 length: 13; V gene: TRBV29-1; J gene: TRBJ1-1
CDR3 protein: CASSLRGIVYNEQFF; CDR3 DNA: TGTGCCAGCAGTTTAAGAGGGATCGTCTACAATGAGCAGTTCTTC; clone size: .; D gene: .; CDR3 length: 15; V gene: TRBV28; J gene: TRBJ2-1
CDR3 protein: CASSVGLVTDTQYF; CDR3 DNA: TGTGCCAGCAGCGTAGGGCTAGTCACAGATACGCAGTATTTT; clone size: few; D gene: .; CDR3 length: 14; V gene: TRBV9; J gene: TRBJ2-3
CDR3 protein: CASFERLTDTQYF; CDR3 DNA: TGTGCCAGCTTTGAGCGGCTCACAGATACGCAGTATTTT; clone size: .; D gene: .; CDR3 length: 13; V gene: TRBV12-3/TRBV12-4; J gene: TRBJ2-3
CDR3 protein: CASSSEPPGPTRYTQYF; CDR3 DNA: TGTGCCAGCAGCTCCGAACCCCCGGGACCGACGAGATATACGCAGTATTTT; clone size: .; D gene: .; CDR3 length: 17; V gene: TRBV7-9; J gene: TRBJ2-3
CDR3 protein: CASSPSRWVASGRSAEQYF; CDR3 DNA: TGTGCCAGCAGCCCCAGTCGTTGGGTGGCTAGCGGGAGGAGCGCCGAGCAGTACTTC; clone size: .; D gene: TRBD2; CDR3 length: 19; V gene: TRBV11-3; J gene: TRBJ2-7
CDR3 protein: CASNEQGPVNTEAFF; CDR3 DNA: TGTGCCAGCAACGAACAGGGACCGGTGAACACTGAAGCTTTCTTT; clone size: .; D gene: .; CDR3 length: 15; V gene: TRBV12-3/TRBV12-4; J gene: TRBJ1-1
CDR3 protein: CASMGLADYEQFF; CDR3 DNA: TGTGCCAGCATGGGACTAGCGGACTATGAGCAGTTCTTC; clone size: .; D gene: TRBD2; CDR3 length: 13; V gene: TRBV11-2; J gene: TRBJ2-1
CDR3 protein: CAISGTGVDTQYF; CDR3 DNA: TGTGCCATCAGTGGAACAGGGGTGGATACGCAGTATTTT; clone size: .; D gene: TRBD1; CDR3 length: 13; V gene: TRBV10-3; J gene: TRBJ2-3
CDR3 protein: CASSSIAFSTDTQYF; CDR3 DNA: TGTGCCAGCAGTTCTATCGCGTTTAGCACAGATACGCAGTATTTT; clone size: .; D gene: .; CDR3 length: 15; V gene: TRBV12-3/TRBV12-4; J gene: TRBJ2-3
CDR3 protein: CASSLAGAGSSYNEQFF; CDR3 DNA: TGTGCCAGCAGCTTGGCTGGGGCAGGGAGCTCCTACAATGAGCAGTTCTTC; clone size: few; D gene: .; CDR3 length: 17; V gene: TRBV5-6; J gene: TRBJ2-1
CDR3 protein: CATSRSTSGSYEQYF; CDR3 DNA: TGTGCCACCAGCAGGTCGACTAGCGGGAGCTACGAGCAGTACTTC; clone size: .; D gene: TRBD2; CDR3 length: 15; V gene: TRBV15; J gene: TRBJ2-7
CDR3 protein: CASSPNSGPTDTQYF; CDR3 DNA: TGTGCCAGCAGCCCTAATTCTGGACCCACAGATACGCAGTATTTT; clone size: .; D gene: .; CDR3 length: 15; V gene: TRBV3-1; J gene: TRBJ2-3
CDR3 protein: CASGLGGYYGYTF; CDR3 DNA: TGTGCCAGCGGCTTAGGAGGCTACTATGGCTACACCTTC; clone size: .; D gene: .; CDR3 length: 13; V gene: TRBV7-2; J gene: TRBJ1-2
CDR3 protein: CASSPASGRVNEQFF; CDR3 DNA: TGTGCCAGCAGCCCCGCGAGCGGGAGGGTTAATGAGCAGTTCTTC; clone size: once; D gene: TRBD2; CDR3 length: 15; V gene: TRBV7-9; J gene: TRBJ2-1
CDR3 protein: CASSFSGQNEKLFF; CDR3 DNA: TGTGCCAGCAGTTTCTCCGGACAGAATGAAAAACTGTTTTTT; clone size: once; D gene: .; CDR3 length: 14; V gene: TRBV12-3/TRBV12-4; J gene: TRBJ1-4
CDR3 protein: CASSLSSGSGSYNEQFF; CDR3 DNA: TGTGCCAGCAGTCTAAGTAGCGGGAGCGGCTCCTACAATGAGCAGTTCTTC; clone size: .; D gene: TRBD2; CDR3 length: 17; V gene: TRBV28; J gene: TRBJ2-1
CDR3 protein: CASSVERGTHEQYF; CDR3 DNA: TGTGCCAGCAGCGTAGAGCGTGGTACGCACGAGCAGTACTTC; clone size: .; D gene: .; CDR3 length: 14; V gene: TRBV9; J gene: TRBJ2-7
CDR3 protein: CASSELVGQETQYF; CDR3 DNA: TGTGCCAGCAGTGAATTGGTCGGCCAGGAGACCCAGTACTTC; clone size: .; D gene: .; CDR3 length: 14; V gene: TRBV25-1; J gene: TRBJ2-5
CDR3 protein: CASTKDYDTDTQYF; CDR3 DNA: TGCGCCAGCACCAAGGACTATGACACAGATACGCAGTATTTT; clone size: few; D gene: .; CDR3 length: 14; V gene: TRBV5-1; J gene: TRBJ2-3
CDR3 protein: CASSFRDNYYGYTF; CDR3 DNA: TGTGCCAGCAGCTTCCGGGACAACTACTATGGCTACACCTTC; clone size: .; D gene: .; CDR3 length: 14; V gene: TRBV7-9; J gene: TRBJ1-2
CDR3 protein: CASSSLQGYYGYTF; CDR3 DNA: TGCGCCAGCAGCTCCTTACAGGGGTACTATGGCTACACCTTC; clone size: .; D gene: TRBD1; CDR3 length: 14; V gene: TRBV5-1; J gene: TRBJ1-2